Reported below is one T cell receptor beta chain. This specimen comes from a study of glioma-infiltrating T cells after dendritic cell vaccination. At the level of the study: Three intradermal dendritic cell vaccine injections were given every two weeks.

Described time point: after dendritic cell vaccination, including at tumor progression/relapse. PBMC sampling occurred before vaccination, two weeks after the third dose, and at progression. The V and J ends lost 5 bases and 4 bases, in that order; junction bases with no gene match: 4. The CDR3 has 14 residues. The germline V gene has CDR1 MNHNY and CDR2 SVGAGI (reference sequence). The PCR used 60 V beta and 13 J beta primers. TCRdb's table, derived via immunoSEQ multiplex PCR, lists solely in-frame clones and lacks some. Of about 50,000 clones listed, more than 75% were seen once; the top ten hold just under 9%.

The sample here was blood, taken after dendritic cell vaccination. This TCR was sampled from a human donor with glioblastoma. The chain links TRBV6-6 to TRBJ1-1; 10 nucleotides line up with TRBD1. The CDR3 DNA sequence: TGTGCCAGCAGTCCTGGGACAGGGGCCACTGAAGCTTTCTTT. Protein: CASSPGTGATEAFF.